These T cell receptor beta chains were read from a single sample in a study of cytomegalovirus exposure and HLA in healthy donors. Using immunoSEQ multiplex PCR, the repertoire was profiled, and TCRdb retains in-frame clones only, with some absent. The sample lists some 180,000 clones, around 80% occurring once. Sample: PBMCs. These receptors all come from a middle-aged man in good health and CMV-seronegative. Each CDR3 is given with its conserved first and last residue. The D gene is left open where the match is weak. The listing skips clone size in some rows; elsewhere it reads once, few, many or a size class.

v_gene,abundance,d_gene,j_gene,CDR3aa,CDR3nt
TRBV9,-,TRBD1,TRBJ1-2,CASSGDRFYGYTF,TGTGCCAGCAGCGGGGACAGGTTCTATGGCTACACCTTC
TRBV5-4,-,TRBD2,TRBJ2-3,CASSLQRGSDTQYF,TGTGCCAGCAGCTTACAGCGGGGGTCAGATACGCAGTATTTT
TRBV11-3,-,-,TRBJ1-2,CASSLGIRGFGYTF,TGTGCCAGCAGCTTAGGGATAAGGGGGTTCGGCTACACCTTC
TRBV11-3,-,-,TRBJ2-7,CASSQQGGASDEQYF,TGTGCCAGCAGCCAACAGGGAGGGGCTTCCGACGAGCAGTACTTC
TRBV7-3,-,-,TRBJ2-1,CASSLLATDSYNEQFF,TGTGCCAGCAGCTTGCTAGCGACTGACTCCTACAATGAGCAGTTCTTC
TRBV9,-,TRBD1,TRBJ2-7,CASSPQPGTGGVYEQYF,TGTGCCAGCAGCCCTCAACCCGGGACAGGGGGCGTGTACGAGCAGTACTTC
TRBV28,-,TRBD1,TRBJ1-6,CASSYGDSDNSPLHF,TGTGCCAGCAGTTACGGGGACAGCGATAATTCACCCCTCCACTTT
TRBV10-3,-,-,TRBJ2-7,CAISELYEQYF,TGTGCCATCAGTGAACTGTACGAGCAGTACTTC
TRBV7-2,-,TRBD1,TRBJ1-2,CASSLGQGANYGYTF,TGTGCCAGCAGCTTAGGACAGGGGGCTAACTATGGCTACACCTTC
TRBV5-1,once,-,TRBJ1-2,CASSPREAFGYTF,TGCGCCAGCAGCCCTCGAGAGGCATTCGGCTACACCTTC
TRBV28,-,TRBD1,TRBJ2-6,CASSLQGAQGANVLTF,TGTGCCAGCAGTTTGCAGGGGGCGCAGGGGGCCAACGTCCTGACTTTC
TRBV5-1,-,TRBD2,TRBJ2-1,CASIGEGHYNEQFF,TGCGCCAGCATCGGGGAGGGGCATTACAATGAGCAGTTCTTC
TRBV19,-,-,TRBJ1-2,CASSINPGKGNYGYTF,TGTGCCAGTAGTATAAACCCAGGGAAGGGGAACTATGGCTACACCTTC
TRBV4-2,-,-,TRBJ2-3,CASSQDLEVGRATDTQYF,TGTGCCAGCAGCCAAGATCTAGAAGTTGGGCGGGCCACAGATACGCAGTATTTT
TRBV7-2,once,-,TRBJ1-1,CASSDIKTGRTEAFF,TGTGCCAGCAGCGACATAAAGACAGGAAGAACTGAAGCTTTCTTT
TRBV27,-,TRBD1,TRBJ2-3,CASSIPTGTGLLGTQYF,TGTGCCAGCAGTATACCTACCGGGACAGGGTTATTGGGAACGCAGTATTTT
TRBV19,-,TRBD2,TRBJ2-7,CASSRESGSSYEQYF,TGTGCCAGTAGTAGGGAGAGCGGGAGCTCCTACGAGCAGTACTTC
TRBV6-5,-,TRBD1,TRBJ1-2,CATWARGKGGYTF,TGTGCCACCTGGGCCAGGGGGAAGGGAGGCTACACCTTC
TRBV6-5,-,TRBD1,TRBJ1-3,CASSYSSGGENTIYF,TGTGCCAGCAGTTACTCGTCAGGGGGTGAAAACACCATATATTTT
TRBV7-9,-,-,TRBJ2-2,CASSLTSGSSGELFF,TGTGCCAGCAGCTTAACTTCCGGGAGCTCCGGGGAGCTGTTTTTT